What follows is one T cell receptor (beta chain) and its context. These data originate in a study of blood T cell repertoires in COVID-19. Across the whole study: Sources were T cells, B-cell-depleted T cells, or PBMCs; the material itself was cDNA or gDNA.

Repertoires were generated with immunoSEQ multiplex PCR, while TCRdb's copy carries only in-frame clones and drops some. Among about 190,000 clones listed, roughly four fifths were seen once. CDR1 and CDR2 (germline): MNHEY, SMNVEV (reference sequence). Germline trimming cut 5 bases from V and 12 bases from J; bases unmatched to any gene: 7. The CDR3 covers 13 residues. The sequence came from a woman aged 45-65 years with acute or convalescent COVID-19. V usage is TRBV27 and J usage is TRBJ1-2, with 12 bases fitting TRBD1. Sequencing input: peripheral blood. Here the CDR3 reads CASSDRDRGHNTF. CDR3 in DNA: TGTGCCAGCAGTGACCGGGACAGGGGGCATAACACCTTC.